Listed below are T cell receptor beta chains from one sample, sequenced in a study of shared clonotypes between healthy human individuals. Method: immunoSEQ multiplex PCR; TCRdb's copy keeps in-frame clones and lacks some. The repertoire includes about 2.2 million clones, just over 90% of them detected once, and about 1.6% sits in the top ten. The specimen sequenced was naive CD8+ T cells from PBMCs. These receptors were collected from a man aged 18 to 30 in good health. Some clones in this sample may be carry-over from other donors' samples. The CDR3 runs from the conserved cysteine through the conserved F or W. The order of the fields is D gene, V gene, J gene, CDR3 protein, CDR3 DNA. A D gene is named only where the DNA matches it firmly.

-	TRBV4-2	TRBJ1-1	CASSPGGTEAFF	TGTGCCAGCAGCCCCGGGGGGACTGAAGCTTTCTTT
-	TRBV11-2	TRBJ2-1	CASSTRTDANWEQFF	TGTGCCAGCAGCACCCGGACAGATGCCAACTGGGAGCAGTTCTTC
-	TRBV2	TRBJ2-5	CASSGGPTYQETQYF	TGTGCCAGCAGTGGGGGACCGACGTACCAAGAGACCCAGTACTTC
TRBD1	TRBV9	TRBJ1-2	CASSASRTGYGYTF	TGTGCCAGCAGCGCATCCAGGACAGGCTATGGCTACACCTTC
-	TRBV7-6	TRBJ1-5	CASSLGEGRQPQHF	TGTGCCAGCAGTCTAGGGGAGGGGAGGCAGCCCCAGCATTTT
TRBD2	TRBV7-9	TRBJ2-7	CASSSGGAGPSYEQYF	TGTGCCAGCAGCTCGGGGGGAGCGGGCCCCTCCTACGAGCAGTACTTC
-	TRBV28	TRBJ1-5	CASSLTRGHQPQHF	TGTGCCAGCAGTTTAACCAGGGGTCATCAGCCCCAGCATTTT
-	TRBV27	TRBJ2-3	CASSFTSSTDTQYF	TGTGCCAGCAGTTTCACCTCTAGCACAGATACGCAGTATTTT
-	TRBV28	TRBJ1-1	CASSLIREDTEAFF	TGTGCCAGCAGTTTAATTCGGGAGGACACTGAAGCTTTCTTT
TRBD1	TRBV4-1	TRBJ1-2	CASSQYGDRPTNYGYTF	TGCGCCAGCAGCCAATACGGGGACAGGCCTACTAACTATGGCTACACCTTC
TRBD2	TRBV27	TRBJ2-1	CASGLAGPSSYNEQFF	TGTGCCTCCGGGCTAGCGGGCCCTAGCTCCTACAATGAGCAGTTCTTC